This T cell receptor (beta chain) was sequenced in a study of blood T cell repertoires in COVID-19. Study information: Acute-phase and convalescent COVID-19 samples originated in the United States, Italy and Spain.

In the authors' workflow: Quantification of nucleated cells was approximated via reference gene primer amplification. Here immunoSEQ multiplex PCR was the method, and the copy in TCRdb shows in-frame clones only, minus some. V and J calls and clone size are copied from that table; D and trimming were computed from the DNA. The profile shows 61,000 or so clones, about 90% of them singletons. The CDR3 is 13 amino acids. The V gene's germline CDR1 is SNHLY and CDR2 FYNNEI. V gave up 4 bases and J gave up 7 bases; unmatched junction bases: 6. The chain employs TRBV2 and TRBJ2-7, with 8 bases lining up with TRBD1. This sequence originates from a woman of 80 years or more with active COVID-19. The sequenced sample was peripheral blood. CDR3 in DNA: TGTGCCAGCAGTGTCGACAGGGGTGGGGAGCAGTACTTC. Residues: CASSVDRGGEQYF.